A single sample gave rise to the 10 T cell receptor beta chains below, sequenced in a study of T cell repertoires in cytomegalovirus infection. A single record per CDR3 protein comes from TCRdb applying MiXCR to the reads. The sample holds tens of thousands of distinct CDR3 sequences, 24% seen once. Antigen specificity for these receptors is unknown. The specimen was CD8+ T cells from cultured PBMCs, collected from culture after CMV antigen stimulation. All receptors come from a human donor in good health (CMV status not recorded). Some clones in this sample may be carry-over from other donors' samples.

This clonotype was recorded a few times. The chain recombines TRBV5-4 with TRBJ1-3; unclear D gene. The V and J ends lost 0 bases and 1 base respectively, with 8 bases between them. Germline V lookup: CDR1 SGHNT, CDR2 YYREEE (reference sequence). CDR3 size: 15 residues. CDR3 amino acids: CASSLAPVSGNTIYF. CDR3 sequence (DNA): TGTGCCAGCAGCTTGGCCCCAGTATCTGGAAACACCATATATTTT.

The chain links TRBV19 to TRBJ1-1; 10 bases match TRBD1. The CDR3 is 13 residues long. CDR1 is LNHDA, CDR2 SQIVND, per germline (reference sequence). The V and J ends lost 9 bases and 7 bases, in that order; junction bases with no gene match: 8. The CDR3 DNA reads TGTGCCAGCACCACCGGGACAGGGGTTGAAGCTTTCTTT. This translates into CASTTGTGVEAFF. Filled out from reference TRBV19 and TRBJ1-1, the complete variable domain reads DGGITQSPKYLFRKEGQNVTLSCEQNLNHDAMYWYRQDPGQGLRLIYYSQIVNDFQKGDIAEGYSVSREKKESFPLTVTSAQKNPTAFYLCASTTGTGVEAFFGQGTRLTVV.

DNA of the CDR3: TGTGCCAGCAGCCCCACAGGGGGCGATGAGCAGTTCTTC. It yields the protein CASSPTGGDEQFF. The chain combines TRBV6-5 with TRBJ2-1; 9 bases match TRBD1. This CDR3 has 13 residues. Germline V gene data show CDR1 as MNHEY and CDR2 as SVGAGI. With 6 bases clipped from V and 8 bases from J, the junction kept 5 bases outside the gene matches.

The chain employs TRBV23-1 and TRBJ2-7; maybe TRBD1 (6 bases). TRBV23-1 counts as an open reading frame of uncertain function. This CDR3 region has 14 residues. Trimming removed 8 bases from V and 0 bases from J, with 14 bases in between. CDR3 bases: TGCGCCAGCCGGTTCGCGGACAGCTCCTACGAGCAGTACTTC. Amino acids: CASRFADSSYEQYF.

In its sample, this clonotype was seen a few times. The chain has TRBV27 and TRBJ1-1; D is undetermined. The germline gives CDR1 MNHEY, CDR2 SMNVEV (reference sequence). Trimming left V 4 bases short and J 5 bases short, with 11 bases between. CDR3 length: 13 amino acids. CDR3 nucleotides: TGTGCCAGCAGTTCGTCCCACCCTACTGAAGCTTTCTTT. This codes for CASSSSHPTEAFF.

This clonotype has at least ten counts. The rearrangement joins TRBV4-3 to TRBJ2-3; 8 bases line up with TRBD2. CDR1 and CDR2 from the germline V gene are LGHNA and YSLEER. The CDR3 sequence is 15 residues long. The V gene end was trimmed by 4 bases and the J gene end by 0 bases; junction bases not matched to a gene: 3. The CDR3 is CASSLGLGSTDTQYF. The CDR3 DNA follows: TGCGCCAGCAGCCTGGGACTAGGGAGCACAGATACGCAGTATTTT.

With respect to this clonotype: One end of the junction varies from germline; a read error may be responsible. The chain is built from TRBV20-1 and TRBJ2-5, with D unclear. CDR3 size: 11 residues. The germline V gene encodes CDR1 DFQATT and CDR2 SNEGSKA (reference sequence). The CDR3 loop is CSAFGPKEPGF. Here the CDR3 DNA reads TGCAGTGCCTTTGGACCAAAGGAACCGGGCTTC.

This clonotype was seen more than once but under ten times. The CDR3 DNA reads as TGTGCCAGCAGTGAACAGGGACTAGAACATAATGAGCAGTTCTTC. Protein product: CASSEQGLEHNEQFF. The chain carries TRBV6-4 and TRBJ2-1; 8 nucleotides align to TRBD2. Germline loops: CDR1 MRHNA, CDR2 SNTAGT. With V trimmed by 3 bases and J by 7 bases, 8 bases remained unmatched. The CDR3 runs to 15 residues.

The V call is TRBV5-5, the J call TRBJ2-1; 9 bases fit TRBD2. CDR1 and CDR2 (germline): SGHKS, YYEKEE (reference sequence). V lost 1 base and J lost 8; bases outside the gene matches: 7. The CDR3 runs 15 residues. In DNA, the CDR3 is TGTGCCAGCAGCTTGTGGGGACTAGCCACATATGAGCAGTTCTTC. Its protein product is CASSLWGLATYEQFF.

In this sample, this clonotype turned up many times. The chain links TRBV7-6 to TRBJ2-4; D is ambiguous. CDR1 is SGHVS and CDR2 is FNYEAQ in the germline V gene. The ends were cut back, 5 bases at V and 4 bases at J, with 6 bases in the middle. The length of the CDR3 is 12 residues. DNA for the CDR3: TGTGCCAGCAGCGGGCCTAAAAACATTCAGTACTTC. It translates to CASSGPKNIQYF.